One sample yielded the 30 T cell receptor beta chains listed below, sequenced in a study of blood T cell repertoires in COVID-19. TCRdb's copy holds only in-frame clones and misses some; the assay was immunoSEQ multiplex PCR. The sample includes under 170,000 clones, roughly 82% of them seen just once. Sequenced input: peripheral blood. These receptors originate from a man in his sixties or seventies with acute or convalescent COVID-19.

The rearrangement joins TRBV3-1 (or the pseudogene TRBV3-2) to TRBJ2-1; TRBD2 is a possible D gene (5 bases). Per germline, CDR1 LGHDT and CDR2 YNNKEL (reference sequence). The V gene lost 1 base and the J gene lost 9 bases, with 10 bases spanning the gap. The CDR3 spans 13 residues. The CDR3 region has the DNA TGTGCCAGCAGCCAAGGGGGAGTGATTGAGCAGTTCTTC. Residues: CASSQGGVIEQFF.

The rearrangement joins TRBV10-3 to TRBJ1-2; D remains ambiguous. The CDR3 totals 13 residues. The germline gives CDR1 ENHRY, CDR2 SYGVKD. V lost 3 bases, J lost 10 bases, and 15 bases lay in between. The CDR3 DNA reads as TGTGCCATCAGTGATCTCGGGGATGGTGCCTACACCTTC. Translated: CAISDLGDGAYTF.

This chain joins TRBV13 and TRBJ1-5, with D maybe TRBD1 (6 bases). Trimming cost V 5 bases and J 5 bases, with 16 bases left between them. In germline, CDR1 is PRHDT, CDR2 FYEKMQ (reference sequence). This CDR3 is built from 15 residues. DNA for the CDR3: TGTGCCAGCAGCCCCTACAGGGTAGAGCATCAGCCCCAGCATTTT. Protein sequence: CASSPYRVEHQPQHF.

This CDR3 is CASSSGLAVTGELFF. In DNA, the CDR3 is TGTGCCAGCAGCTCGGGACTAGCGGTTACCGGGGAGCTGTTTTTT. The chain recombines TRBV3-1 (or the pseudogene TRBV3-2) with TRBJ2-2, with 11 nucleotides matching TRBD2. Trimming at V came to 5 bases and at J to 5 bases, leaving 4 bases not matched to a gene. The CDR3 is 15 amino acids. CDR1 and CDR2 from the germline V gene are LGHDT and YNNKEL (reference sequence).

This sequence joins TRBV18 and TRBJ2-3; D is undetermined. The CDR3 runs 15 residues. V was pared by 7 bases and J by 0 bases, with 14 bases between. Germline CDR1 is KGHSH and CDR2 is LQKENI. The DNA of the CDR3 is TGTGCCAGCTTCCCCGGGTTCCCTAGCACAGATACGCAGTATTTT. This encodes CASFPGFPSTDTQYF.

The chain is built from TRBV18 and TRBJ2-7, with a weak D call TRBD2 (5 bases). The length of the CDR3 is 16 residues. Trimming stripped 0 bases from V and 6 bases from J, with 18 bases between. Germline V CDR1 and CDR2: KGHSH, LQKENI. CDR3 DNA sequence: TGTGCCAGCTCACCACCAGGTGGGTCCGTAGGAGGCGAGCAGTACTTC. Translated: CASSPPGGSVGGEQYF. Complete variable domain (other parts from reference TRBV18 and TRBJ2-7): NAGVMQNPRHLVRRRGQEARLRCSPMKGHSHVYWYRQLPEEGLKFMVYLQKENIIDESGMPKERFSAEFPKEGPSILRIQQVVRGDSAAYFCASSPPGGSVGGEQYFGPGTRLTVT.

This chain uses TRBV2 with TRBJ2-7, with D tentatively TRBD2 (5 bases). The germline V and J ends were trimmed by 8 bases and 2 bases, with 10 bases remaining between them. This CDR3 spans 12 amino acids. The germline V gene encodes CDR1 SNHLY and CDR2 FYNNEI. The CDR3 sequence: CASGRGTYEQYF. The CDR3 DNA follows: TGTGCCAGCGGGCGAGGGACCTACGAGCAGTACTTC.

The chain couples TRBV28 to TRBJ1-5; TRBD1 aligns across 8 bases. CDR3 length: 16 amino acids. The V gene's germline CDR1 is MDHEN and CDR2 SYDVKM. Germline trimming cut 4 bases from V and 7 bases from J; bases unmatched to any gene: 12. Here the CDR3 DNA reads TGTGCCAGCAGTTCCCTGGACAGGGCGGAGGGGCAGCCCCAGCATTTT. It encodes CASSSLDRAEGQPQHF.

This sequence joins TRBV9 and TRBJ2-7; TRBD1 might be the D (7 bases). Germline V lookup: CDR1 SGDLS, CDR2 YYNGEE. With 2 bases removed from V and 0 bases from J, the gap between germline ends came to 12 bases. This CDR3 is 15 amino acids long. In DNA, the CDR3 is TGTGCCAGCAGCGTTCGCGGGACAGCCTCCTACGAGCAGTACTTC. Translated: CASSVRGTASYEQYF.

This chain connects TRBV6-5 to TRBJ1-1, with D hard to call. V gave up 4 bases and J gave up 3 bases, with 9 bases separating them. The CDR3 is 13 residues long. From germline, CDR1 is MNHEY and CDR2 SVGAGI. The CDR3 is CASSSPEYTEAFF. The CDR3 DNA follows: TGTGCCAGCAGTTCCCCGGAGTACACTGAAGCTTTCTTT.

The chain carries TRBV5-1 and TRBJ2-3; 9 positions match TRBD2. J lost 0 bases, V lost 4 bases, and 15 bases had no gene match. The CDR3 is 19 residues long. Per germline, CDR1 SGHRS and CDR2 YFSETQ. CDR3 DNA sequence: TGCGCCAGCAGCCCGCTGGCGGGGGGGCCGCGGGCTAGCACAGATACGCAGTATTTT. It codes for CASSPLAGGPRASTDTQYF. The complete variable domain, with remaining parts taken from reference TRBV5-1 and TRBJ2-3, reads KAGVTQTPRYLIKTRGQQVTLSCSPISGHRSVSWYQQTPGQGLQFLFEYFSETQRNKGNFPGRFSGRQFSNSRSEMNVSTLELGDSALYLCASSPLAGGPRASTDTQYFGPGTRLTVL.

The chain joins TRBV2 to TRBJ1-1; TRBD1 is a possible D gene (6 bases). CDR3 length: 13 residues. The germline V gene encodes CDR1 SNHLY and CDR2 FYNNEI. V was shortened by 10 bases and J by 2 bases, with 14 bases between the two germline ends. CDR3 in amino acids: CATELDSNTEAFF. Written as DNA, the CDR3 is TGTGCCACCGAATTGGACAGCAACACTGAAGCTTTCTTT.

This clone came up once. The chain links TRBV10-3 to TRBJ1-3, with D perhaps matching TRBD1 (5 bases). V was pared by 4 bases and J by 0 bases, with 19 bases between. CDR3 length: 18 residues. Germline-derived CDR1 and CDR2 are ENHRY and SYGVKD. CDR3 residues: CAISGFSYRQLSGNTIYF. CDR3 coding DNA: TGTGCCATCAGTGGGTTTTCCTACCGACAGCTCTCTGGAAACACCATATATTTT.

The chain uses TRBV28 and TRBJ1-2; perhaps TRBD1 as D (6 bases). The V and J ends lost 6 bases and 7 bases respectively, with 15 bases between them. CDR3 length: 13 residues. Germline CDR1 is MDHEN and CDR2 is SYDVKM. DNA of the CDR3: TGTGCCAGCAGCCTTGGGGGGGCGCTTGGCTACACCTTC. It yields the protein CASSLGGALGYTF.

Only a few counts were recorded for this clone. The chain joins TRBV7-9 to TRBJ1-4; tentatively, D is TRBD1 (5 bases). The ends were cut back, 0 bases at V and 7 bases at J, with 12 bases in the middle. CDR1 is SEHNR and CDR2 is FQNEAQ in the germline V gene (reference sequence). CDR3 length: 15 amino acids. CDR3 nucleotide sequence: TGTGCCAGCAGCTTAGCGGGCAGGGTACCTGAAAAACTGTTTTTT. Its translation: CASSLAGRVPEKLFF.

This chain uses TRBV5-1 with TRBJ2-3, with 9 positions matching TRBD1. CDR3 length equals 19 residues. The J segment lost 3 bases and the V segment lost 2 bases, leaving 16 bases of the junction unmatched. Per germline, CDR1 SGHRS and CDR2 YFSETQ. The CDR3 DNA reads as TGCGCCAGCAGCTTAACAGGGGGCGGATCATGGAGCTCTACAGATACGCAGTATTTT. Encoded protein: CASSLTGGGSWSSTDTQYF.

This chain joins TRBV5-5 and TRBJ2-3, with D possibly TRBD1 on 5 matching bases. The CDR3 runs 15 residues. CDR1 and CDR2 (germline): SGHKS, YYEKEE (reference sequence). V dropped 4 bases and J dropped 1 base, with 13 bases sitting between them. CDR3 coding DNA: TGTGCCAGCAGCCTCCTGCAGGGCCGCACAGATACGCAGTATTTT. The encoded protein is CASSLLQGRTDTQYF.

The genes are TRBV5-6 and TRBJ1-4, with TRBD1 identical over 9 bases. After removal of 4 bases from V and 7 bases from J, the junction contained 5 bases not matched to a gene. The V gene's germline CDR1 is SGHDT and CDR2 YYEEEE. This CDR3 is built from 14 residues. The CDR3 here is CASSNRGRGEKLFF. The CDR3 region has the DNA TGTGCCAGCAGCAACAGGGGGCGAGGTGAAAAACTGTTTTTT.

This clone has a handful of counts. V and J are TRBV15 and TRBJ2-1, with a possible D match to TRBD2 (6 bases). V was pared by 3 bases and J by 7 bases, with 25 bases between. The CDR3 totals 18 residues. Germline lookup yields CDR1 LNHNV and CDR2 YYDKDF (reference sequence). The CDR3 sequence: CATSRGYSTGLSRNEQFF. DNA of the CDR3: TGTGCCACCAGCAGGGGATACTCCACGGGACTCTCAAGAAATGAGCAGTTCTTC.

V usage is TRBV10-3 and J usage is TRBJ1-5, with D unresolved. The CDR3 contains 15 residues. The germline V gene encodes CDR1 ENHRY and CDR2 SYGVKD. Trimming shortened V by 3 bases and J by 2 bases, and 11 bases separated the two germline ends. This CDR3 is CAISDMVDGNQPQHF. The CDR3 DNA is TGTGCCATCAGTGATATGGTAGATGGCAATCAGCCCCAGCATTTT.

The V call is TRBV7-9, the J call TRBJ1-1; TRBD1 aligns across 7 bases. Germline CDR1 reads SEHNR; CDR2 reads FQNEAQ (reference sequence). The CDR3 loop spans 17 amino acids. J lost 0 bases, V lost 1 base, and 8 bases had no gene match. CDR3 DNA sequence: TGTGCCAGCAGCTTAGGAGTGACAGGGACCATGAACACTGAAGCTTTCTTT. Translated, it gives CASSLGVTGTMNTEAFF.

The J gene is TRBJ1-3, the V gene TRBV6-1; TRBD1 matches 9 bases. CDR3 length: 19 amino acids. V lost 1 base, J lost 4 bases, and 14 bases stayed unmatched. Germline-derived CDR1 and CDR2 are MNHNS and SASEGT. CDR3: CASSEVPVGGQGGGNTIYF. DNA for the CDR3: TGTGCCAGCAGTGAAGTCCCGGTGGGGGGACAGGGCGGAGGAAACACCATATATTTT.

This chain connects TRBV7-9 to TRBJ2-1; D perhaps matches TRBD2 (6 bases). CDR1 and CDR2 from the germline V gene are SEHNR and FQNEAQ (reference sequence). V was clipped by 0 bases and J by 5 bases, with 14 bases between them. This CDR3 has 16 amino acids. CDR3 residues: CASSLAGTATHNEQFF. The CDR3, as DNA: TGTGCCAGCAGCTTAGCAGGGACTGCCACACACAATGAGCAGTTCTTC.

The CDR3 coding sequence is TGTGCCAGCTCACCACCGGGACAGGCCTTCTACGAGCAGTACTTC. Its translation: CASSPPGQAFYEQYF. The rearrangement links TRBV18 to TRBJ2-7; 8 bases fit TRBD1. With V trimmed by 0 bases and J by 3 bases, 4 bases remained unmatched. The CDR3 is 15 amino acids. CDR1 is KGHSH and CDR2 is LQKENI in the germline V gene.

V is TRBV20-1 and J is TRBJ2-1; D may be TRBD2 (6 bases). This CDR3 region has 12 residues. The germline CDR1 and CDR2 sequences are DFQATT and SNEGSKA (reference sequence). V lost 3 bases and J lost 5, with 8 bases in between. CDR3 sequence: CSASVADNEQFF. CDR3 coding DNA: TGCAGTGCTAGTGTAGCGGACAATGAGCAGTTCTTC.

CDR3 amino acids: CATAGSRGRNTEAFF. CDR3 in DNA: TGTGCCACGGCCGGGTCGCGGGGACGGAACACTGAAGCTTTCTTT. The chain carries TRBV27 and TRBJ1-1, with a possible D match to TRBD1 (5 bases). Germline loops: CDR1 MNHEY, CDR2 SMNVEV (reference sequence). CDR3 size: 15 residues. Between the trimmed V and J ends, which lost 10 bases and 1 base, there was a span of 19 bases.

The chain couples TRBV5-6 to TRBJ1-2; 8 bases fit TRBD1. The CDR3 loop spans 17 amino acids. The V segment lost 0 bases and the J segment 2 bases; nucleotides outside the gene matches: 9. Germline loops: CDR1 SGHDT, CDR2 YYEEEE. In DNA, the CDR3 is TGTGCCAGCAGCTTGGCCGGAGAACAGGGGGGAAACTATGGCTACACCTTC. Its protein is CASSLAGEQGGNYGYTF.

The genes are TRBV6-1 and TRBJ1-1; D perhaps matches TRBD1 (6 bases). V lost 3 bases to trimming and J lost 1 base, with 12 bases between them. Germline V gene lookup returns CDR1 MNHNS and CDR2 SASEGT. The CDR3 has 15 amino acids. The CDR3 spells CASSDGGARNTEAFF. The DNA for the CDR3 is TGTGCCAGCAGTGACGGGGGGGCCCGGAACACTGAAGCTTTCTTT.

On this clone itself: Other DNA sequences from this sample encode an identical CDR3 as well. The chain combines TRBV9 with TRBJ2-7, with D perhaps matching TRBD2 (6 bases). This CDR3 comprises 14 residues. Germline loops: CDR1 SGDLS, CDR2 YYNGEE. V lost 0 bases and J 1 base, leaving 8 bases between the germline ends. The CDR3 sequence: CASSVAGTSYEQYF. The CDR3, as DNA: TGTGCCAGCAGCGTAGCTGGGACTTCCTACGAGCAGTACTTC.

The chain combines TRBV24-1 with TRBJ2-1; 9 nucleotides line up with TRBD1. The junction had 7 bases not matched to a gene; V was cut back by 7 bases and J by 1 base. CDR1 is KGHDR, CDR2 SFDVKD, per germline. The CDR3 spans 16 residues. CDR3 loop: CATRAAGQGSYNEQFF. CDR3 in DNA: TGTGCCACCAGAGCGGCGGGACAGGGTTCCTACAATGAGCAGTTCTTC.